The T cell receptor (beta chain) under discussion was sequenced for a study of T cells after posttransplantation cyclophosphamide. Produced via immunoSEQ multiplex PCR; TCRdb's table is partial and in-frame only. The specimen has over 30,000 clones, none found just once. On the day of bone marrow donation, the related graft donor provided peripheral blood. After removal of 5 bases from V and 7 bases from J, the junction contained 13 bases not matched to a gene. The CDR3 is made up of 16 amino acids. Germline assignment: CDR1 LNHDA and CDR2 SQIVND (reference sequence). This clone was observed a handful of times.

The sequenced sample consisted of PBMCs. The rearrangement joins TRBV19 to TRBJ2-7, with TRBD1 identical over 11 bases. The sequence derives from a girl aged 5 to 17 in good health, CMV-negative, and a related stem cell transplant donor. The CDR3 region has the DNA TGTGCCAGTAGTCCACGGACAGGGGGCGCCTTGGGTGAGCAGTACTTC. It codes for CASSPRTGGALGEQYF. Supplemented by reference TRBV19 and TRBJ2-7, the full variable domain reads DGGITQSPKYLFRKEGQNVTLSCEQNLNHDAMYWYRQDPGQGLRLIYYSQIVNDFQKGDIAEGYSVSREKKESFPLTVTSAQKNPTAFYLCASSPRTGGALGEQYFGPGTRLTVT.